These T cell receptor beta chains were read from a single sample in a study of blood T cell repertoires in COVID-19. Sequencing was performed with immunoSEQ multiplex PCR; in TCRdb, only in-frame clones are kept and a portion is missing. Among fewer than 350,000 clones listed, 75% to 90% were seen once. The sequencing sample was made of PBMCs or T cells enriched from blood (not recorded which). These receptors all come from a woman in her 30s who had been exposed to COVID-19. CDR3s include the opening cysteine and the closing phenylalanine or tryptophan. Fields, in order: D gene, J gene, clone size, V gene, CDR3 protein, CDR3 DNA. A D gene is named only where the DNA matches it firmly. Part of the rows lack a size; the others show once, few, many or a class for expanded clones.

D: TRBD2; J: TRBJ2-7; size: -; V: TRBV6-5; CDR3: CASSYSRLAGGYEQYF; DNA: TGTGCCAGCAGTTATTCCAGACTAGCGGGGGGCTACGAGCAGTACTTC
D: -; J: TRBJ1-3; size: -; V: TRBV30; CDR3: CAWSWDISSGNTIYF; DNA: TGTGCCTGGAGTTGGGACATCAGCTCTGGAAACACCATATATTTT
D: -; J: TRBJ2-3; size: -; V: TRBV28; CDR3: CASRGGYTQYF; DNA: TGTGCCAGCAGAGGGGGTTATACGCAGTATTTT
D: TRBD1; J: TRBJ1-2; size: -; V: TRBV7-9; CDR3: CASSTGTGGNINYGYTF; DNA: TGTGCCAGCAGCACCGGGACAGGGGGCAATATAAACTATGGCTACACCTTC
D: TRBD2; J: TRBJ2-2; size: -; V: TRBV30; CDR3: CAWRQGGDTGELFF; DNA: TGTGCCTGGAGGCAGGGAGGGGACACCGGGGAGCTGTTTTTT
D: -; J: TRBJ2-2; size: -; V: TRBV5-1; CDR3: CASSPWLARNTGELFF; DNA: TGCGCCAGCAGCCCTTGGCTAGCGCGAAACACCGGGGAGCTGTTTTTT
D: TRBD2; J: TRBJ2-1; size: -; V: TRBV3-1/TRBV3-2; CDR3: CASSQVGLAENEQFF; DNA: TGTGCCAGCAGCCAAGTTGGGCTAGCGGAAAATGAGCAGTTCTTC
D: -; J: TRBJ1-1; size: few; V: TRBV2; CDR3: CASSEVIEAFF; DNA: TGTGCCAGCAGTGAAGTTATTGAAGCTTTCTTT
D: TRBD1; J: TRBJ2-5; size: -; V: TRBV6-5; CDR3: CASSYTGGAETQYF; DNA: TGTGCCAGCAGCTATACAGGGGGCGCCGAGACCCAGTACTTC
D: -; J: TRBJ2-7; size: -; V: TRBV5-4; CDR3: CASSLAGRVYEQYF; DNA: TGTGCCAGCAGCTTGGCTGGCAGGGTCTACGAGCAGTACTTC
D: -; J: TRBJ1-6; size: -; V: TRBV18; CDR3: CASSLKDGSSYNSPLHF; DNA: TGTGCCAGCTCACTCAAGGACGGGAGCTCCTATAATTCACCCCTCCACTTT
D: -; J: TRBJ1-1; size: -; V: TRBV5-4; CDR3: CASSLDPTDTEAFF; DNA: TGTGCCAGCAGCTTGGACCCTACGGACACTGAAGCTTTCTTT
D: TRBD1; J: TRBJ2-6; size: -; V: TRBV10-1; CDR3: CASSEPGCSDRVISGANVLTF; DNA: TGCGCCAGCAGTGAGCCGGGGTGCTCCGACAGGGTCATATCTGGGGCCAACGTCCTGACTTTC
D: TRBD1; J: TRBJ2-7; size: -; V: TRBV27; CDR3: CASSIGQDGYEQYF; DNA: TGTGCCAGCAGTATAGGACAGGATGGGTACGAGCAGTACTTC
D: TRBD2; J: TRBJ2-1; size: -; V: TRBV9; CDR3: CASSVAKMAPDRLAGNNEQFF; DNA: TGTGCCAGCAGCGTAGCTAAAATGGCCCCGGATAGGCTAGCGGGGAACAATGAGCAGTTCTTC
D: -; J: TRBJ1-1; size: -; V: TRBV7-2; CDR3: CASSLSVTEAFF; DNA: TGTGCCAGCAGCTTAAGCGTTACTGAAGCTTTCTTT
D: -; J: TRBJ2-2; size: -; V: TRBV24-1; CDR3: CATSDFRNTGELFF; DNA: TGTGCCACCAGTGATTTTAGGAACACCGGGGAGCTGTTTTTT
D: TRBD2; J: TRBJ2-3; size: -; V: TRBV11-2; CDR3: CASSFKAGGLGGDTQYF; DNA: TGTGCCAGCAGCTTCAAGGCGGGGGGGCTTGGTGGAGATACGCAGTATTTT
D: TRBD2; J: TRBJ2-5; size: -; V: TRBV3-1/TRBV3-2; CDR3: CASSQAGAGVGETQYF; DNA: TGTGCCAGCAGTCAGGCAGGAGCGGGAGTAGGGGAGACCCAGTACTTC
D: -; J: TRBJ2-7; size: -; V: TRBV4-2; CDR3: CASSLGLEQYF; DNA: TGTGCCAGCAGCCTGGGGCTCGAGCAGTACTTC
D: TRBD1; J: TRBJ2-5; size: -; V: TRBV6-4; CDR3: CASSENLRDSFQETQYF; DNA: TGTGCCAGCAGTGAGAACCTTCGGGACAGCTTCCAAGAGACCCAGTACTTC
D: -; J: TRBJ1-2; size: -; V: TRBV7-3; CDR3: CASQQGRYGYTF; DNA: TGTGCCAGCCAACAGGGCCGGTATGGCTACACCTTC
D: TRBD2; J: TRBJ2-1; size: -; V: TRBV7-9; CDR3: CASSFWRGAHNEQFF; DNA: TGTGCCAGCAGCTTTTGGCGGGGGGCCCACAATGAGCAGTTCTTC
D: -; J: TRBJ1-1; size: -; V: TRBV6-5; CDR3: CGANLRNTEAFF; DNA: TGTGGGGCTAACCTGAGGAACACTGAAGCTTTCTTT